A selection of T cell receptor beta chains follows, all from one sample in a study of blood T cell repertoires in COVID-19. Sequencing was performed with immunoSEQ multiplex PCR; in TCRdb, only in-frame clones are kept and a portion is missing. Among roughly 100,000 clones listed, 75% to 85% were seen once. Sequenced sample: peripheral blood. These receptors were taken from a man aged 55 to 70 with acute or convalescent COVID-19. The CDR3 runs from the conserved cysteine through the conserved F or W. The order of the fields is CDR3 DNA, CDR3 protein, D gene, J gene, V gene, clone size. D genes are given only for firm matches. Clone size is given for some rows only: seen once, a few or many times, or a class if the clone is expanded.

CDR3 DNA: TGTGCCAGCAGCCTCGGGGGAAACACCATATATTTT
CDR3 protein: CASSLGGNTIYF
D gene: NA
J gene: TRBJ1-3
V gene: TRBV7-9
clone size: NA

CDR3 DNA: TGCGCCAGCAGCTTGGGAGTTTTGGGGCGAAACCAAGAGACCCAGTACTTC
CDR3 protein: CASSLGVLGRNQETQYF
D gene: NA
J gene: TRBJ2-5
V gene: TRBV5-1
clone size: NA

CDR3 DNA: TGCGCCAGGCTGATTCGTAGCGCATCCTCCTACAATGAGCAGTTCTTC
CDR3 protein: CARLIRSASSYNEQFF
D gene: NA
J gene: TRBJ2-1
V gene: TRBV5-1
clone size: NA

CDR3 DNA: TGTGCCAGCAGTTTGGGACTCAGCCTAGGAGGCACAGATACGCAGTATTTT
CDR3 protein: CASSLGLSLGGTDTQYF
D gene: NA
J gene: TRBJ2-3
V gene: TRBV28
clone size: NA

CDR3 DNA: TGTGCCAGCAGTTCCAACCCGACAGATCGGGCCAGGGGGTACGAGCAGTACTTC
CDR3 protein: CASSSNPTDRARGYEQYF
D gene: TRBD1
J gene: TRBJ2-7
V gene: TRBV28
clone size: NA

CDR3 DNA: TGTGCCAGCAGTGAAAGGCCGGGACAGGGATCCCATGGCTACACCTTC
CDR3 protein: CASSERPGQGSHGYTF
D gene: TRBD1
J gene: TRBJ1-2
V gene: TRBV6-1
clone size: NA

CDR3 DNA: TGCGCCAGCAGCCAAGGTTCGATAGGGAACGGGGACAGTGAAGATGGCTACACCTTC
CDR3 protein: CASSQGSIGNGDSEDGYTF
D gene: TRBD1
J gene: TRBJ1-2
V gene: TRBV4-3
clone size: NA

CDR3 DNA: TGTGCCAGCAGCCAACAGACAGGGGGACGAGGTCAGCCCCAGCATTTT
CDR3 protein: CASSQQTGGRGQPQHF
D gene: TRBD1
J gene: TRBJ1-5
V gene: TRBV16
clone size: NA

CDR3 DNA: TGCGCCAGCCGTACAGGGGAAGGAGGTGGCTACACCTTC
CDR3 protein: CASRTGEGGGYTF
D gene: TRBD1
J gene: TRBJ1-2
V gene: TRBV5-1
clone size: NA

CDR3 DNA: TGTGCCAGCTCAGCCACAGGGGGGGGTCGCGAGCAGTACTTC
CDR3 protein: CASSATGGGREQYF
D gene: NA
J gene: TRBJ2-7
V gene: TRBV18
clone size: NA

CDR3 DNA: TGTGCCAGCAATCGGAGACAGGACCTCACAGATACGCAGTATTTT
CDR3 protein: CASNRRQDLTDTQYF
D gene: NA
J gene: TRBJ2-3
V gene: TRBV27
clone size: once

CDR3 DNA: TGTGCCAGCAGCCCAATATACAACGATAATGAAAAACTGTTTTTT
CDR3 protein: CASSPIYNDNEKLFF
D gene: NA
J gene: TRBJ1-4
V gene: TRBV5-5
clone size: NA

CDR3 DNA: TGTGCCAGCAGTTATATGATTCAGGATTCACCCCTCCACTTT
CDR3 protein: CASSYMIQDSPLHF
D gene: NA
J gene: TRBJ1-6
V gene: TRBV6-5
clone size: NA

CDR3 DNA: TGTGCCAGCAGTGATTATTCGGGGGATAGTCAGCCCCAGCATTTT
CDR3 protein: CASSDYSGDSQPQHF
D gene: NA
J gene: TRBJ1-5
V gene: TRBV2
clone size: NA

CDR3 DNA: TGCGCCAGCAGCTTGGGAGGACTAGCGTTAAATGAGCAGTTCTTC
CDR3 protein: CASSLGGLALNEQFF
D gene: TRBD2
J gene: TRBJ2-1
V gene: TRBV5-1
clone size: NA

CDR3 DNA: TGCAGCGTTCAACTGACAGTCCAAGAGACCCAGTACTTC
CDR3 protein: CSVQLTVQETQYF
D gene: NA
J gene: TRBJ2-5
V gene: TRBV29-1
clone size: NA

CDR3 DNA: TGTGCCAGCAGCTTGGGAGGGAATGAGCAGTTCTTC
CDR3 protein: CASSLGGNEQFF
D gene: NA
J gene: TRBJ2-1
V gene: TRBV5-6
clone size: NA

CDR3 DNA: TGTGCCAGCAGTTACGACAGGGGGCCTGGTAGAAACATTCAGTACTTC
CDR3 protein: CASSYDRGPGRNIQYF
D gene: TRBD1
J gene: TRBJ2-4
V gene: TRBV6-2/TRBV6-3
clone size: NA

CDR3 DNA: TGTGCCAGCAGCCTTCGACTAACGACCAGCTCCTACAATGAGCAGTTCTTC
CDR3 protein: CASSLRLTTSSYNEQFF
D gene: NA
J gene: TRBJ2-1
V gene: TRBV7-2
clone size: NA

CDR3 DNA: TGCGCCAGCAGCTTGGGGGGCGCGGAAATCTATGGCTACACCTTC
CDR3 protein: CASSLGGAEIYGYTF
D gene: NA
J gene: TRBJ1-2
V gene: TRBV5-1
clone size: NA

CDR3 DNA: TGTGCCTGGAGTAACATCGGGAGCCAAAACACCATATATTTT
CDR3 protein: CAWSNIGSQNTIYF
D gene: NA
J gene: TRBJ1-3
V gene: TRBV30
clone size: once

CDR3 DNA: TGTGCCATCAGTGAAGGGGAGGGGCCTGGCTACACCTTC
CDR3 protein: CAISEGEGPGYTF
D gene: NA
J gene: TRBJ1-2
V gene: TRBV10-3
clone size: NA

CDR3 DNA: TGTGCCACCGAGGGACAGGGTGCGGGGGATACGCAGTATTTT
CDR3 protein: CATEGQGAGDTQYF
D gene: TRBD1
J gene: TRBJ2-3
V gene: TRBV24-1
clone size: NA

CDR3 DNA: TGCGCCAGCAGCATTAGACCAGCCGGGACAGGACTTGTGAACACTGAAGCTTTCTTT
CDR3 protein: CASSIRPAGTGLVNTEAFF
D gene: TRBD1
J gene: TRBJ1-1
V gene: TRBV5-1
clone size: NA

CDR3 DNA: TGTGCCAGCAGCATATGGACAGGGGGCGGAGGGGAGACCCAGTACTTC
CDR3 protein: CASSIWTGGGGETQYF
D gene: TRBD1
J gene: TRBJ2-5
V gene: TRBV5-4
clone size: NA

CDR3 DNA: TGTGCCAGCGCGACAGGGGCTGGAAACACCATATATTTT
CDR3 protein: CASATGAGNTIYF
D gene: TRBD1
J gene: TRBJ1-3
V gene: TRBV2
clone size: NA

CDR3 DNA: TGCGCCAGCAGCTTGAAGACTGGGGGGTCAGATACGCAGTATTTT
CDR3 protein: CASSLKTGGSDTQYF
D gene: NA
J gene: TRBJ2-3
V gene: TRBV5-1
clone size: NA

CDR3 DNA: TGTGCCAGCAGCCCCGGACAGTCACTAGCCAAAAACATTCAGTACTTC
CDR3 protein: CASSPGQSLAKNIQYF
D gene: NA
J gene: TRBJ2-4
V gene: TRBV7-6
clone size: NA

CDR3 DNA: TGTGCCAGCACCCTTTTTGGGCAGGATTCACCCCTCCACTTT
CDR3 protein: CASTLFGQDSPLHF
D gene: NA
J gene: TRBJ1-6
V gene: TRBV11-2
clone size: NA

CDR3 DNA: TGCGCCAGCAGCCCAGCCCCGGGACAGAGAATCTATGGCTACACCTTC
CDR3 protein: CASSPAPGQRIYGYTF
D gene: TRBD1
J gene: TRBJ1-2
V gene: TRBV4-1
clone size: NA

CDR3 DNA: TGTGCCAGCAGCGCTGAGATTTCGACAGGGTACTACTACGAGCAGTACTTC
CDR3 protein: CASSAEISTGYYYEQYF
D gene: TRBD1
J gene: TRBJ2-7
V gene: TRBV9
clone size: NA

CDR3 DNA: TGTGCCACCAGAAAGGGCTCGGGACAGTTCGATGAGCAGTTCTTC
CDR3 protein: CATRKGSGQFDEQFF
D gene: TRBD1
J gene: TRBJ2-1
V gene: TRBV24-1
clone size: NA

CDR3 DNA: TGTGCCAGCTCACCGTGGGACACTCAAGAGACCCAGTACTTC
CDR3 protein: CASSPWDTQETQYF
D gene: NA
J gene: TRBJ2-5
V gene: TRBV18
clone size: NA

CDR3 DNA: TGTGCCAGCAGCTTGTACAATACTGAAGCTTTCTTT
CDR3 protein: CASSLYNTEAFF
D gene: NA
J gene: TRBJ1-1
V gene: TRBV5-6
clone size: NA